This TCR beta chain was sequenced for a study of T cells in Graves' hyperthyroidism and ophthalmopathy. This clonotype was observed at least ten times. Amplified regions were TCR beta CDR3 sequences from RNA transcripts. TCR CDR3 underwent first-round RT-PCR with the HTBI primer set. From the multiplex PCR reads, TCRdb called clonotypes with MiXCR, one entry per CDR3 protein. The sample holds some 300,000 distinct CDR3 sequences, approximately 19% seen once. V lost 4 bases, J lost 7 bases, and 19 bases lay in between. Germline assignment: CDR1 DFQATT and CDR2 SNEGSKA (reference sequence). The CDR3 is made up of 15 amino acids.

The clonotype comes from a man between 50 and 59 years old with Graves' ophthalmopathy. The specimen was blood. The rearrangement links TRBV20-1 to TRBJ1-4; D is possibly TRBD1 (6 bases). The CDR3 region has the DNA TGCAGTGCTACGAAGCCCGGGGAAGGGGGTGAAAAACTGTTTTTT. Translating it yields CSATKPGEGGEKLFF.